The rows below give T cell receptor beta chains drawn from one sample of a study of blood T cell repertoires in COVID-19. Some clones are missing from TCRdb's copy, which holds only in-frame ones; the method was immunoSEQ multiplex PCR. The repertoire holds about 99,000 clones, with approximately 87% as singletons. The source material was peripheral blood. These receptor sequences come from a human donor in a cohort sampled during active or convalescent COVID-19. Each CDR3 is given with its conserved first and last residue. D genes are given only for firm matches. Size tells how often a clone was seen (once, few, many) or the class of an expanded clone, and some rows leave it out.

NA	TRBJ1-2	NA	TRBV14	CASSPPRGGKSDYGYTF	TGTGCCAGCAGCCCCCCAAGGGGGGGGAAAAGTGACTATGGCTACACCTTC
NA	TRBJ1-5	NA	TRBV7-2	CASSLSPGPNQPQHF	TGTGCCAGCAGCTTATCCCCAGGGCCAAATCAGCCCCAGCATTTT
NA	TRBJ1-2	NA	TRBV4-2	CASSPPNDRNYGYTF	TGTGCCAGCAGCCCACCCAACGACAGAAACTATGGCTACACCTTC
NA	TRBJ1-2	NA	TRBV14	CASSQDNVASGYTF	TGTGCCAGCAGCCAAGATAACGTCGCGTCGGGCTACACCTTC
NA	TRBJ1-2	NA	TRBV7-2	CASSLYSYGYTF	TGTGCCAGCAGCTTGTACAGCTATGGCTACACCTTC
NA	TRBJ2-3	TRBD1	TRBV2	CASSEGQSTDTQYF	TGTGCCAGCAGTGAGGGACAGTCCACAGATACGCAGTATTTT
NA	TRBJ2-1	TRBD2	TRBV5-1	CASSSPGGSYNEQFF	TGCGCCAGCAGCTCACCGGGGGGATCCTACAATGAGCAGTTCTTC
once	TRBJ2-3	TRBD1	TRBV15	CATGTGTTDTQYF	TGTGCCACCGGGACAGGGACTACAGATACGCAGTATTTT
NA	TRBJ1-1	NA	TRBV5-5	CASSFGGVGTEAFF	TGTGCCAGCAGCTTCGGGGGTGTTGGCACTGAAGCTTTCTTT
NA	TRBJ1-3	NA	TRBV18	CASSPTSASVTGNTIYF	TGTGCCAGCTCACCCACTTCGGCTAGCGTCACTGGAAACACCATATATTTT
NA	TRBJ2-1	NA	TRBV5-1	CASSTLEGADNEQFF	TGCGCCAGCAGCACCTTGGAGGGGGCAGACAATGAGCAGTTCTTC
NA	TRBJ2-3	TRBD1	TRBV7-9	CASSLDPGQGADTQYF	TGTGCCAGCAGCTTAGACCCGGGACAGGGGGCAGATACGCAGTATTTT
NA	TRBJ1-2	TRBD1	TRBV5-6	CASSLGGQGLNYGYTF	TGTGCCAGCAGCTTGGGTGGACAGGGGCTTAACTATGGCTACACCTTC
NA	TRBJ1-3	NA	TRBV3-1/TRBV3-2	CASSQVWAGLSGNTIYF	TGTGCCAGCAGCCAAGTCTGGGCGGGCCTCTCTGGAAACACCATATATTTT
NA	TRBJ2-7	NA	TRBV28	CASSPPRRLHEQYF	TGTGCCAGCAGCCCCCCCCGGAGGTTACACGAGCAGTACTTC
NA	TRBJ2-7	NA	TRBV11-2	CASSLVGLPGGEQYF	TGTGCCAGCAGCTTAGTGGGACTCCCAGGTGGCGAGCAGTACTTC
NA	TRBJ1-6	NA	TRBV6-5	CASSYSRASHNSPLHF	TGTGCCAGCAGTTACTCGAGGGCTTCCCATAATTCACCCCTCCACTTT
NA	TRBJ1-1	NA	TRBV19	CASSSNRESEAFF	TGTGCCAGTAGTTCAAACAGGGAATCTGAAGCTTTCTTT
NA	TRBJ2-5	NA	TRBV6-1	CASSELGGTSTPKETQYF	TGTGCCAGCAGTGAATTGGGGGGAACTTCTACCCCCAAAGAGACCCAGTACTTC
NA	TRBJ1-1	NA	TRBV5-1	CASSLGPARGTEAFF	TGCGCCAGCAGCTTGGGACCCGCAAGAGGGACTGAAGCTTTCTTT
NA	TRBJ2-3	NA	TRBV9	CASSVVGRGTDTQYF	TGTGCCAGCAGCGTAGTGGGCCGAGGCACAGATACGCAGTATTTT
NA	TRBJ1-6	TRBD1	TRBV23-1	CASSQGGQGTPLPHRAYNSPLHF	TGCGCCAGCAGTCAGGGGGGACAGGGGACCCCACTCCCCCACCGGGCCTATAATTCACCCCTCCACTTT
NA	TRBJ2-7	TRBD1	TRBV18	CASSSTGSEQYF	TGTGCCAGCTCGTCGACAGGGTCCGAGCAGTACTTC
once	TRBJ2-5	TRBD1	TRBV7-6	CASSLAVTGDQETQYF	TGTGCCAGCAGCTTAGCGGTGACAGGGGACCAAGAGACCCAGTACTTC
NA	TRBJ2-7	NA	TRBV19	CASSRIGVYEQYF	TGTGCCAGTAGCCGGATCGGGGTTTACGAGCAGTACTTC
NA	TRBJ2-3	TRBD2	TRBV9	CASSGIAGGSTDTQYF	TGTGCCAGCAGCGGAATAGCGGGGGGGAGCACAGATACGCAGTATTTT
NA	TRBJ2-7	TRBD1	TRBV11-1	CASSPQSGQGWNEQYF	TGTGCCAGCAGCCCCCAATCAGGACAGGGATGGAACGAGCAGTACTTC
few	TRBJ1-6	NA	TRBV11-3	CASSLDSNSPLHF	TGTGCCAGCAGCCTGGACAGCAATTCACCCCTCCACTTT
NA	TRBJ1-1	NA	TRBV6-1	CASSVLKTRTVMNTEAFF	TGTGCCAGCAGTGTTCTTAAAACCCGGACAGTTATGAACACTGAAGCTTTCTTT
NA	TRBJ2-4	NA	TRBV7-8	CASSLVGKGAKNIQYF	TGTGCCAGCAGCTTAGTTGGCAAGGGAGCTAAAAACATTCAGTACTTC
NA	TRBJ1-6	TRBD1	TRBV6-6	CASSYRGQGNSPLHF	TGTGCCAGCAGTTACAGAGGACAGGGAAATTCACCCCTCCACTTT
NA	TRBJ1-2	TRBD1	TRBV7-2	CASSTGQAGGYTF	TGTGCCAGCAGCACGGGACAGGCGGGGGGCTACACCTTC
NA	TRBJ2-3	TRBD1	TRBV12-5	CASGLDLDRGTDTQYF	TGTGCTAGTGGTTTGGACTTGGACAGGGGCACAGATACGCAGTATTTT
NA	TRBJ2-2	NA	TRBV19	CASSSQGRTGELFF	TGTGCCAGTAGTAGCCAGGGGAGAACCGGGGAGCTGTTTTTT
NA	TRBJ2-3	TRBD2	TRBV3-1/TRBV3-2	CASSQGVSSAGGLDTQYF	TGTGCCAGCAGCCAAGGAGTATCTTCGGCGGGGGGGTTAGATACGCAGTATTTT
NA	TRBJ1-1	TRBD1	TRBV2	CASSDPRDRVNTEAFF	TGTGCCAGCAGTGACCCCAGGGACAGGGTGAACACTGAAGCTTTCTTT
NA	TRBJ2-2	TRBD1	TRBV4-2	CASSQATGTANTGELFF	TGTGCCAGCAGCCAAGCAACCGGGACAGCGAACACCGGGGAGCTGTTTTTT
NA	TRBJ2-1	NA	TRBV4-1	CASSRGEVGWNEQFF	TGCGCCAGCAGCCGCGGGGAGGTTGGATGGAATGAGCAGTTCTTC
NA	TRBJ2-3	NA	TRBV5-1	CASSLTTVGAGDTQYF	TGCGCCAGCAGCTTGACCACCGTTGGTGCAGGGGATACGCAGTATTTT
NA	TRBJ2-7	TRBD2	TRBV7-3	CASSLGGLVSEQYF	TGTGCCAGCAGCTTAGGGGGACTAGTCTCCGAGCAGTACTTC
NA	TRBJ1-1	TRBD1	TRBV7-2	CASSRHLGTVDTEAFF	TGTGCCAGCAGCCGTCACCTTGGGACAGTGGACACTGAAGCTTTCTTT
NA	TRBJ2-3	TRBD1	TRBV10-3	CAISGDRGGDTQYF	TGTGCCATCAGTGGGGACAGGGGAGGGGATACGCAGTATTTT
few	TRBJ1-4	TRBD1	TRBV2	CASRDATGGLWEKLFF	TGTGCCAGCAGGGATGCGACAGGGGGGCTTTGGGAAAAACTGTTTTTT
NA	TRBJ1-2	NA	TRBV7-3	CASSLTAAQDGYTF	TGTGCCAGCAGCTTAACGGCTGCGCAGGATGGCTACACCTTC
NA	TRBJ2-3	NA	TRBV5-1	CASSWAGDLRSTDTQYF	TGCGCCAGCAGCTGGGCAGGGGATTTGAGGAGCACAGATACGCAGTATTTT
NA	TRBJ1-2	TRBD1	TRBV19	CASRRDRVLTNYGYTF	TGTGCCAGTAGACGGGACAGGGTTTTAACTAACTATGGCTACACCTTC
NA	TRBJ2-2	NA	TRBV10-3	CAIRRGSGGDTGELFF	TGTGCCATCAGGAGGGGATCTGGCGGGGACACCGGGGAGCTGTTTTTT
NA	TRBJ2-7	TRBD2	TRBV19	CASSPRGGGLSYEQYF	TGTGCCAGTAGTCCCCGAGGCGGGGGGCTCTCCTACGAGCAGTACTTC
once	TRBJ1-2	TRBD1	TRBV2	CASSADRDYGYTF	TGTGCCAGCAGTGCCGACAGGGACTATGGCTACACCTTC
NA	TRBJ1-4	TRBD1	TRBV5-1	CASSLGQGTTNEKLFF	TGCGCCAGCAGCTTAGGACAGGGCACAACTAATGAAAAACTGTTTTTT
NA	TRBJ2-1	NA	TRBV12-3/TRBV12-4	CASSRGSEQFF	TGTGCCAGCAGTCGGGGGAGTGAGCAGTTCTTC
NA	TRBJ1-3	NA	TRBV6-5	CASSYDRTSGNTIYF	TGTGCCAGCAGTTACGACAGGACCTCTGGAAACACCATATATTTT